The rows below give T cell receptor beta chains drawn from one sample of a study of T cells in Graves' hyperthyroidism and ophthalmopathy. TCRdb fed the multiplex PCR reads into MiXCR, producing one record per CDR3 protein. The sample gives 450,000 to 650,000 distinct CDR3 sequences, approximately 15% of which show up once; 7.1% is in the top ten. The sequencing input was blood. These receptors were taken from a woman aged 18-30 years with Graves' ophthalmopathy. Both conserved end residues are part of each CDR3. The D gene is left open where the match is weak. Clone size is stated in some rows and not others, as once, few, many or a class when expanded.

d_call	clone_size	cdr3_length	j_call	v_call	cdr3_aa	cdr3_nt
TRBD2	many	16	TRBJ2-5	TRBV18	CASSIRLAGGRETQYF	TGTGCCAGCTCAATACGACTAGCGGGAGGACGGGAGACCCAGTACTTC
.	.	17	TRBJ2-5	TRBV5-1	CASNKGISASAGETQYF	TGCGCCAGCAATAAGGGTATTAGCGCCTCAGCGGGAGAGACCCAGTACTTC
TRBD1	.	15	TRBJ2-2	TRBV9	CASSERQGRAGELFF	TGTGCCAGCAGCGAAAGACAGGGGAGAGCCGGGGAGCTGTTTTTT
TRBD2	few	18	TRBJ2-3	TRBV29-1	CSVPYLGTSGSWSDTQYF	TGCAGCGTCCCGTACTTAGGGACTAGCGGGAGTTGGTCCGATACGCAGTATTTT
.	.	15	TRBJ2-7	TRBV19	CASSISGAPAYEQYF	TGTGCCAGTAGTATTTCCGGGGCCCCAGCCTACGAGCAGTACTTC
.	few	14	TRBJ1-2	TRBV7-9	CASSPSGANYGYTF	TGTGCCAGCAGCCCCTCTGGAGCTAACTATGGCTACACCTTC
TRBD1	many	15	TRBJ2-7	TRBV15	CATSRGGTGTYEQYF	TGTGCCACCAGCAGAGGAGGGACAGGGACCTACGAGCAGTACTTC
TRBD1	many	17	TRBJ2-3	TRBV7-9	CASTPPTGFSGTDTQYF	TGTGCCAGCACCCCCCCGACAGGGTTTTCAGGCACAGATACGCAGTATTTT
.	once	16	TRBJ1-4	TRBV19	CASSSPGQTTNEKLFF	TGTGCCAGTAGTAGCCCGGGGCAGACAACTAATGAAAAACTGTTTTTT
.	many	16	TRBJ2-1	TRBV11-1	CASSQRRWDLYNEQFF	TGTGCCAGCAGCCAACGGCGGTGGGACCTCTACAATGAGCAGTTCTTC
.	many	15	TRBJ1-3	TRBV30	CAWIFRGRSGNTIYF	TGTGCCTGGATCTTCCGGGGCCGCTCTGGAAACACCATATATTTT
TRBD1	few	15	TRBJ1-1	TRBV27	CASRITGGVNTEAFF	TGTGCCAGCAGAATTACAGGGGGCGTGAACACTGAAGCTTTCTTT
.	few	14	TRBJ2-7	TRBV7-6	CASSRATFSYEQYF	TGTGCCAGCAGCCGAGCTACCTTCTCCTACGAGCAGTACTTC
TRBD1	.	15	TRBJ2-1	TRBV11-1	CASETGTGGINEQFF	TGTGCCAGCGAAACCGGGACAGGGGGAATCAATGAGCAGTTCTTC
.	many	16	TRBJ2-3	TRBV28	CASSLWRGGRTDTQYF	TGTGCCAGCAGTTTATGGAGAGGGGGGCGCACAGATACGCAGTATTTT
TRBD1	many	16	TRBJ2-1	TRBV28	CASSPPPGQGYNEQFF	TGTGCCAGCAGTCCGCCCCCGGGACAGGGCTACAATGAGCAGTTCTTC
TRBD1	many	18	TRBJ1-4	TRBV7-8	CASSLVPRRDRSNEKLFF	TGTGCCAGCAGCTTAGTACCCCGGCGGGACAGGTCGAATGAAAAACTGTTTTTT
.	once	18	TRBJ1-6	TRBV7-9	CASSKARGGGSYNSPLHF	TGTGCCAGCAGCAAAGCCCGGGGAGGGGGCTCCTATAATTCACCCCTCCACTTT
.	many	16	TRBJ2-5	TRBV5-1	CASSSGLSGGVETQYF	TGCGCCAGCAGCTCCGGCCTATCGGGGGGCGTGGAGACCCAGTACTTC
.	few	14	TRBJ2-7	TRBV4-1	CASSQTGTYYEQYF	TGCGCCAGCAGCCAAACCGGGACCTACTACGAGCAGTACTTC
TRBD2	.	16	TRBJ2-1	TRBV5-6	CASSVTTSGIANEQFF	TGTGCCAGCAGCGTTACCACTAGCGGGATAGCCAATGAGCAGTTCTTC
.	.	12	TRBJ1-6	TRBV6-1	CASREGDSPLHF	TGTGCCAGCAGAGAGGGGGATTCACCCCTCCACTTT